This TCR beta chain stems from a study of CD8 T cells in ankylosing spondylitis. This clonotype was seen only a few times. TCRdb fed the 5' RACE reads into MiXCR, producing one record per CDR3 protein. The sample has roughly 180,000 distinct CDR3 sequences, 10% to 15% seen once. CDR1 and CDR2 from the germline V gene are SEHNR and FQNEAQ (reference sequence). V dropped 1 base and J dropped 8 bases, with 18 bases sitting between them. This CDR3 comprises 16 residues. The origin of this receptor is a female donor with ankylosing spondylitis or in good health (not recorded which). Sequences were obtained from blood, either unsorted or a sorted T cell fraction (not recorded which). The V gene is TRBV7-9, the J gene TRBJ2-1; a weak D match, TRBD2 (6 bases). The CDR3 reads CASSLDRRETTHEQFF. The CDR3 DNA sequence: TGTGCCAGCAGCTTAGATCGGCGGGAAACCACCCATGAGCAGTTCTTC.